Below, 26 T cell receptor beta chains from the same sample are listed, as sequenced in a study of blood T cell repertoires in COVID-19. Clones were read by immunoSEQ multiplex PCR, and TCRdb kept only the in-frame ones, dropping some. The data hold over 55,000 clones, with 65% to 90% observed a single time. Source material: peripheral blood. The receptor source for this set is a man in his fifties with COVID-19, enrolled during active disease.

V usage is TRBV12-3 or TRBV12-4 and J usage is TRBJ2-7; tentative D call: TRBD2 (6 bases). Trimming cost V 5 bases and J 7 bases, with 15 bases left between them. CDR3 length: 13 residues. CDR3 protein: CASSPQEGREQYF. The CDR3 DNA reads TGTGCCAGCAGTCCCCAGGAGGGTAGAGAGCAGTACTTC.

The chain has TRBV7-2 and TRBJ1-1; D possibly corresponds to TRBD1 (5 bases). The germline V gene encodes CDR1 SGHTA and CDR2 FQGNSA. The CDR3 is made up of 14 amino acids. Trimming took 3 bases from V and 6 from J, leaving 14 bases between them. CDR3 nucleotide sequence: TGTGCCAGCAGCTTTGGGGACTATCGGCCTGAAGCTTTCTTT. Its protein is CASSFGDYRPEAFF.

V usage is TRBV18 and J usage is TRBJ1-6; no definite D call. Germline V gene lookup returns CDR1 KGHSH and CDR2 LQKENI. The V gene lost 4 bases and the J gene lost 0 bases, with 13 bases spanning the gap. The CDR3 is made up of 17 amino acids. The CDR3 loop is CASSQADSLSYNSPLHF. CDR3 DNA: TGTGCCAGCTCACAAGCGGACTCTCTCTCCTATAATTCACCCCTCCACTTT.

This chain links TRBV5-1 with TRBJ1-1, with unresolved D. This CDR3 is built from 15 residues. Per germline, CDR1 SGHRS and CDR2 YFSETQ. Trimming stripped 1 base from V and 1 base from J, with 11 bases between. Here the CDR3 DNA reads TGCGCCAGCAGCTTGCGTCAAGCAGGGAACACTGAAGCTTTCTTT. Amino acid sequence: CASSLRQAGNTEAFF. Using reference TRBV5-1 and TRBJ1-1 for the parts outside the CDR3, the full variable domain is KAGVTQTPRYLIKTRGQQVTLSCSPISGHRSVSWYQQTPGQGLQFLFEYFSETQRNKGNFPGRFSGRQFSNSRSEMNVSTLELGDSALYLCASSLRQAGNTEAFFGQGTRLTVV.

This clone has just one count. The V and J genes are TRBV2 and TRBJ1-1, with no clear D. The CDR3 covers 11 residues. Per the germline V gene, CDR1 is SNHLY and CDR2 is FYNNEI. Trimming removed 5 bases from V and 8 bases from J, with 9 bases in between. The CDR3: CASSLTAEAFF. The CDR3 nucleotides read TGTGCCAGCAGTCTCACAGCCGAAGCTTTCTTT.

This chain uses TRBV21-1 with TRBJ2-7; the table's D call of TRBD1 was not tested on the DNA. TRBV21-1 is deemed a pseudogene. The CDR3 has 16 amino acids. The CDR3 spells CASSKVEAATGNEQYF. CDR3 DNA sequence: TGTGCCAGCAGCAAAGTCGAGGCCGCGACAGGGAACGAGCAGTACTTC.

The chain joins TRBV6-5 to TRBJ2-7, with D tentatively TRBD1 (6 bases). This CDR3 region has 14 residues. Between the trimmed V and J ends, which lost 5 bases and 7 bases, there was a span of 18 bases. Germline-derived CDR1 and CDR2 are MNHEY and SVGAGI. The CDR3 reads CASSTYGTLGEQYF. CDR3 bases: TGTGCCAGCAGTACGTACGGGACACTGGGGGAGCAGTACTTC.

The J gene is TRBJ1-2, the V gene TRBV9; maybe TRBD1 (6 bases). Germline loops: CDR1 SGDLS, CDR2 YYNGEE. V lost 4 bases, J lost 7 bases, and 11 bases lay in between. CDR3 length equals 12 residues. The CDR3, as DNA: TGTGCCAGCAGCCCAAGACAGGTTGGCTACACCTTC. Its protein is CASSPRQVGYTF.

The CDR3 loop is CSVEDIGHGELFF. CDR3 sequence (DNA): TGCAGCGTTGAAGATATTGGGCACGGGGAGCTGTTTTTT. The chain uses TRBV29-1 and TRBJ2-2; D uncertain. V was clipped by 0 bases and J by 7 bases, with 9 bases between them. The CDR3 contains 13 residues. Per the germline V gene, CDR1 is SQVTM and CDR2 is ANQGSEA.

The rearrangement joins TRBV6-5 to TRBJ1-6; TRBD1 aligns across 9 bases. J gave up 10 bases and V 2 bases, and 6 bases lay outside the gene matches. CDR1 MNHEY and CDR2 SVGAGI come from the germline V gene. The CDR3 contains 15 residues. The CDR3 is CASSYEGQGKSPLHF. In nucleotides, the CDR3 is TGTGCCAGCAGTTACGAGGGACAGGGCAAATCACCCCTCCACTTT.

The V and J genes are TRBV11-3 and TRBJ2-1, with D maybe TRBD2 (6 bases). V lost 8 bases and J 7 bases, leaving 9 bases between the germline ends. CDR1 SGHNT and CDR2 YENEEA come from the germline V gene. CDR3 size: 11 residues. The CDR3 protein is CASSGENEQFF. CDR3 DNA sequence: TGTGCCAGCTCGGGAGAGAATGAGCAGTTCTTC.

The rearrangement joins TRBV7-9 to TRBJ2-2; D uncertain. Trimming pared 2 bases from V and 2 bases from J, leaving 15 bases between. Germline CDR1 reads SEHNR; CDR2 reads FQNEAQ (reference sequence). The CDR3 contains 17 residues. CDR3 residues: CASSLIAPLINTGELFF. In DNA form, the CDR3 reads TGTGCCAGCAGCTTAATTGCGCCCCTAATAAACACCGGGGAGCTGTTTTTT.

This chain links TRBV15 with TRBJ1-1, with D possibly matching TRBD1 (6 bases). There are 13 residues in the CDR3. The V end lost 0 bases, the J end lost 11 bases, and 13 bases lay between the germline ends. Germline CDR1 LNHNV, CDR2 YYDKDF (reference sequence). The chain's CDR3 is CATSRDPTGGAFF. The CDR3 DNA sequence: TGTGCCACCAGCAGAGATCCGACAGGCGGTGCTTTCTTT.

The chain employs TRBV29-1 and TRBJ1-2, with D possibly TRBD1 on 6 matching bases. The germline V gene has CDR1 SQVTM and CDR2 ANQGSEA. The CDR3 totals 14 residues. The V end lost 6 bases, the J end lost 7 bases, and 21 bases lay between the germline ends. The CDR3 is CSVPGGQGRGGYTF. CDR3 bases: TGCAGCGTCCCCGGGGGGCAGGGAAGGGGTGGCTACACCTTC.

The chain has TRBV30 and TRBJ2-3; 8 positions agree with TRBD2. The germline gives CDR1 GTSNPN, CDR2 SVGIG (reference sequence). J lost 3 bases, V lost 3 bases, and 2 bases had no gene match. There are 13 residues in the CDR3. The CDR3 region is CAWSGGRTDTQYF. The CDR3 region has the DNA TGTGCCTGGAGCGGCGGGAGGACAGATACGCAGTATTTT.

The CDR3 protein is CASSPGLAGDEQYF. In nucleotides, the CDR3 is TGTGCCAGCAGCCCCGGGCTAGCGGGAGACGAGCAGTACTTC. V and J are TRBV6-4 and TRBJ2-7; 10 bases match TRBD2. J lost 5 bases, V lost 6 bases, and 7 bases had no gene match. The CDR3 covers 14 residues. Germline V gene lookup returns CDR1 MRHNA and CDR2 SNTAGT.

The chain combines TRBV29-1 with TRBJ2-1; 8 positions match TRBD2. The CDR3 consists of 11 residues. Germline V gene data show CDR1 as SQVTM and CDR2 as ANQGSEA. V was clipped by 7 bases and J by 8 bases; unmatched bases: 4. The CDR3 sequence: CSAGLAYEQFF. In nucleotides, the CDR3 is TGCAGCGCAGGACTAGCTTATGAGCAGTTCTTC.

The rearrangement links TRBV19 to TRBJ2-3; no clear D gene. V dropped 3 bases and J dropped 0 bases, with 13 bases sitting between them. The germline CDR1 and CDR2 sequences are LNHDA and SQIVND (reference sequence). This CDR3 region has 16 residues. The CDR3 nucleotides are TGTGCCAGTAGTATTGACGCGACTGCTAGCACAGATACGCAGTATTTT. Translating gives CASSIDATASTDTQYF.

The J gene is TRBJ2-1, the V gene TRBV6-1; perhaps TRBD2 as D (5 bases). Deletions cut 2 bases from V and 3 bases from J, with 14 bases between. This CDR3 has 16 amino acids. The germline gives CDR1 MNHNS, CDR2 SASEGT. The CDR3 loop is CASSEYGINHYNEQFF. In DNA form, the CDR3 reads TGTGCCAGCAGTGAATACGGGATTAACCACTACAATGAGCAGTTCTTC.

The rearrangement uses TRBV6-4 and TRBJ2-1; the match to TRBD2 covers 13 bases. CDR3 length: 16 amino acids. Germline V gives CDR1 MRHNA, CDR2 SNTAGT. With 3 bases clipped from V and 4 bases from J, the junction kept 3 bases outside the gene matches. The CDR3, as DNA: TGTGCCAGCAGTGAAACTAGCGGGAGGGGTTACAATGAGCAGTTCTTC. Protein: CASSETSGRGYNEQFF.

The chain carries TRBV5-1 and TRBJ2-2; 13 positions match TRBD2. CDR3 size: 20 residues. Trimming took 0 bases from V and 7 from J; bases not matched to a gene: 15. Per germline, CDR1 SGHRS and CDR2 YFSETQ. This chain's CDR3 is CASSLARRTSGRFGGGELFF. CDR3 nucleotides: TGCGCCAGCAGCTTGGCGCGGCGGACTAGCGGGAGATTCGGAGGCGGGGAGCTGTTTTTT.

For the CDR3, the DNA is TGCGCCAGCAGCCAAGATGCTCAGCGAGAAGATACGCAGTATTTT. This encodes CASSQDAQREDTQYF. The chain couples TRBV4-3 to TRBJ2-3; no reliable D call. This CDR3 region has 15 residues. With 0 bases removed from V and 5 bases from J, the gap between germline ends came to 12 bases. The germline V gene encodes CDR1 LGHNA and CDR2 YSLEER.

V usage is TRBV18 and J usage is TRBJ2-7, with 7 bases matching TRBD2. The trim removed 8 bases at V and 6 bases at J, leaving 16 bases unmatched. Germline values: CDR1 KGHSH, CDR2 LQKENI. This CDR3 has 15 residues. The CDR3, as DNA: TGTGCCAGCACCCTTTTGGGGGAGGGCCCACGCGAGCAGTACTTC. Protein sequence: CASTLLGEGPREQYF.

The chain recombines TRBV28 with TRBJ1-2, with 8 bases identical to TRBD1. Germline CDR1 reads MDHEN; CDR2 reads SYDVKM. The V segment lost 3 bases and the J segment 8 bases; nucleotides outside the gene matches: 5. This CDR3 is 13 amino acids long. The CDR3 is CASSFVAGGGYTF. CDR3 bases: TGTGCCAGCAGTTTTGTGGCAGGGGGCGGCTACACCTTC.

The V gene is TRBV28, the J gene TRBJ2-7; 11 bases are shared with TRBD2. The CDR3 has 15 residues. With 7 bases clipped from V and 1 base from J, the junction kept 6 bases outside the gene matches. Germline V gene sequence: CDR1 MDHEN, CDR2 SYDVKM. The DNA for the CDR3 is TGTGCCAGCACCCGTAGCGGGAGGGATTCCTACGAGCAGTACTTC. This encodes CASTRSGRDSYEQYF.

The chain couples TRBV20-1 to TRBJ1-2, with D uncertain. The CDR3 totals 9 residues. Germline V gene sequence: CDR1 DFQATT, CDR2 SNEGSKA (reference sequence). V was pared by 5 bases and J by 4 bases, with 2 bases between. In nucleotides, the CDR3 is TGCAGTGCTCGCTATGGCTACACCTTC. As protein: CSARYGYTF.